These 15 T cell receptor beta chains were sequenced from one sample in a study of breast tumors, draining lymph nodes, adjacent tissues. TCRdb independently ran MiXCR on the multiplex PCR reads; one entry per CDR3 protein. The table includes over 200,000 distinct CDR3 sequences, 30% to 35% detected once. Axillary draining lymph nodes of breast cancer patients supplied the node samples. The sequencing input was axillary lymph node tissue. These receptors were taken from a female donor with breast cancer. Some clones in this sample may be carry-over from other donors' samples.

This clonotype has ten or more counts. The chain uses TRBV9 and TRBJ1-2; D gene unclear. The CDR3 extends over 15 amino acids. The V gene's germline CDR1 is SGDLS and CDR2 YYNGEE. V was trimmed by 0 bases and J by 8 bases, leaving 17 bases between them. CDR3 residues: CASSVGDASTWGYTF. The CDR3 DNA follows: TGTGCCAGCAGCGTAGGGGATGCCTCAACGTGGGGCTACACCTTC.

In its sample, this clonotype was seen many times. This chain links TRBV10-2 with TRBJ1-2; D gene uncertain. Germline V gene data show CDR1 as WSHSY and CDR2 as SAAADI. The length of the CDR3 is 9 residues. V was cut by 8 bases and J by 7 bases, with 5 bases left in between. CDR3 residues: CASPIGYTF. In DNA, the CDR3 is TGCGCCAGCCCAATTGGCTACACCTTC.

Many counts were recorded for this clonotype. The chain links TRBV7-9 to TRBJ1-4, with D maybe TRBD1 (5 bases). Germline assignment: CDR1 SEHNR and CDR2 FQNEAQ (reference sequence). V lost 5 bases and J lost 8, with 18 bases in between. CDR3 length: 15 amino acids. The CDR3 DNA is TGTGCCAGCAGCAAAAGGGACCTAGAGGGCGAAAAACTGTTTTTT. It is translated as CASSKRDLEGEKLFF.

This clonotype was seen ten or more times. This chain connects TRBV2 to TRBJ1-2; D not certain. The length of the CDR3 is 15 residues. The ends were cut back, 6 bases at V and 4 bases at J, with 18 bases in the middle. CDR1 and CDR2 (germline): SNHLY, FYNNEI. In nucleotides, the CDR3 is TGTGCCAGCAGACTAGACACTAAAAGCTTCTATGGCTACACCTTC. Translation gives CASRLDTKSFYGYTF.

This chain links TRBV6-5 with TRBJ2-7, with 9 nucleotides matching TRBD1. The CDR3 is made up of 16 amino acids. Germline V gene lookup returns CDR1 MNHEY and CDR2 SVGAGI. Trimming cost V 6 bases and J 4 bases; bases outside gene matches: 13. The CDR3 nucleotides are TGTGCCAGCAGCAACTCAGCGGGACAGGGCGGGTACGAGCAGTACTTC. It specifies CASSNSAGQGGYEQYF.

For the CDR3, the DNA is TGTGCCAGCAGTCACTTGGATGAGCAGTTCTTC. Residues: CASSHLDEQFF. This chain joins TRBV6-5 and TRBJ2-1; D uncertain. V was pared by 5 bases and J by 8 bases, with 7 bases between. This CDR3 spans 11 amino acids. Germline V gene lookup returns CDR1 MNHEY and CDR2 SVGAGI.

There are many counts of this clonotype. The V and J genes are TRBV13 and TRBJ2-1; 11 bases are a match to TRBD2. V shed 5 bases and J 4 bases; nucleotides not matched to a gene: 7. Germline values: CDR1 PRHDT, CDR2 FYEKMQ (reference sequence). This CDR3 has 16 amino acids. The CDR3 DNA reads as TGTGCCAGCAGCGGACGACTAGCGGGGATTTACAATGAGCAGTTCTTC. Its protein product is CASSGRLAGIYNEQFF.

This clonotype was seen many times. The rearrangement uses TRBV20-1 and TRBJ1-2; D gene uncertain. V lost 3 bases and J 1 base, leaving 9 bases between the germline ends. The germline CDR1 and CDR2 sequences are DFQATT and SNEGSKA (reference sequence). The CDR3 length is 13 residues. DNA of the CDR3: TGCAGTGCTAGGGTCGACGGTAACTATGGCTACACCTTC. Translation gives CSARVDGNYGYTF.

On this clonotype itself: Since a much larger clone is just one base distant, this may be a read error. The V call is TRBV3-1, the J call TRBJ2-7, with 13 bases matching TRBD2. With 3 bases clipped from V and 9 bases from J, the junction kept 11 bases outside the gene matches. This CDR3 contains 16 residues. Germline assignment: CDR1 LGHDT and CDR2 YNNKEL (reference sequence). For the CDR3, the DNA is TGTGCCAGCAGCCAGGGACTAGCGGGATTGCGGGACGGGCAGTACTTC. Translating gives CASSQGLAGLRDGQYF.

This clonotype was seen a handful of times. The rearrangement links TRBV6-5 to TRBJ1-2; TRBD1 is a possible D gene (5 bases). The CDR3 totals 12 residues. Germline V gives CDR1 MNHEY, CDR2 SVGAGI. V was pared by 4 bases and J by 8 bases, with 11 bases between. In nucleotides, the CDR3 is TGTGCCAGCAGTTCTCCAGGGATCGGCTACACCTTC. It is translated as CASSSPGIGYTF.

This clonotype has a count of ten or more. The CDR3 DNA reads as TGTGCCAGCAGCCGCAGACTAGCGGGGGACTACGAGCAGTACTTC. Translating gives CASSRRLAGDYEQYF. The chain links TRBV4-2 to TRBJ2-7; TRBD2 matches at 12 bases. Germline lookup yields CDR1 LGHNA and CDR2 YNFKEQ. CDR3 length equals 15 residues. V was pared by 4 bases and J by 3 bases, with 4 bases of the junction left unmatched.

With regard to this clonotype: This may stem from a read error, because a much larger clone lies one nucleotide away. The chain couples TRBV7-3 to TRBJ2-2; unclear D gene. Germline V gene lookup returns CDR1 SGHTA and CDR2 FQGTGA. CDR3 length: 14 residues. The ends were cut back, 6 bases at V and 4 bases at J, with 12 bases in the middle. This chain's CDR3 is CASRGWGSTGELFF. The CDR3 DNA reads as TGTGCCAGCAGAGGATGGGGAAGCACCGGGGAGCTGTTTTTT.

The count of this clonotype is one. The chain uses TRBV18 and TRBJ2-3, with D perhaps being TRBD1 or TRBD2 (5 bases each). V gave up 5 bases and J gave up 1 base, with 13 bases separating them. The CDR3 is 15 amino acids. Germline assignment: CDR1 KGHSH and CDR2 LQKENI. This chain's CDR3 is CASSVRGVRTDTQYF. As DNA, the CDR3 is TGTGCCAGCTCAGTAAGAGGGGTCCGCACAGATACGCAGTATTTT.

This clonotype was detected only a few times. The V gene is TRBV19, the J gene TRBJ2-1, with D perhaps matching TRBD1 (6 bases). The CDR3 runs to 13 residues. Trimming shortened V by 4 bases and J by 4 bases, and 8 bases separated the two germline ends. Per germline, CDR1 LNHDA and CDR2 SQIVND (reference sequence). The CDR3: CASSTTGYNEQFF. The CDR3 DNA sequence: TGTGCCAGTAGTACTACAGGGTACAATGAGCAGTTCTTC. Using reference TRBV19 and TRBJ2-1 for the parts outside the CDR3, the full variable domain is DGGITQSPKYLFRKEGQNVTLSCEQNLNHDAMYWYRQDPGQGLRLIYYSQIVNDFQKGDIAEGYSVSREKKESFPLTVTSAQKNPTAFYLCASSTTGYNEQFFGPGTRLTVL.

The chain links TRBV18 to TRBJ2-2; possibly TRBD2 for D (5 bases). With 6 bases removed from V and 2 bases from J, the gap between germline ends came to 16 bases. The germline gives CDR1 KGHSH, CDR2 LQKENI. The CDR3 is made up of 16 amino acids. The CDR3 DNA reads TGTGCCAGCTCGGTAGCGATAGCGATTAACACCGGGGAGCTGTTTTTT. Encoded protein: CASSVAIAINTGELFF.